Listed here are 9 T cell receptor beta chains from one sample, sequenced in a study of T-cell memory formation after mild COVID-19 (dated by TCRdb to the early 2020s). Receptor amplification or capture employed 5' RACE. The reads were generated on an Illumina NovaSeq 6000. TCRdb reprocessed the public reads (quality trimming at Q25 with fastp, clone calling with MiXCR) and kept in-frame beta chains. Each record represents a unique CDR3 protein, reported with the most common genes and DNA among its rows. The sample yields about 610,000 distinct CDR3 sequences; roughly 17% were counted once. About 8.6% of the sample is held by the ten biggest clonotypes. Sample: PBMCs or a T cell subset sorted from them (not recorded which). These receptors came from an adult woman who had mild COVID-19 (a few samples of this study predate the infection). The sample titles of this study are shuffled in the database, so cell type and time point are left out; the donor was told from shared clones.

This clonotype came up many times. The CDR3: CASSLAEEHANEQFF. The CDR3 DNA reads as TGCGCCAGCAGCTTGGCCGAGGAACACGCCAATGAGCAGTTCTTC. The chain is built from TRBV5-1 and TRBJ2-1; D gene ambiguous. The germline V gene has CDR1 SGHRS and CDR2 YFSETQ. This CDR3 spans 15 amino acids. Trimming took off 0 bases at V and 6 bases at J, with 13 bases between the two ends. Full variable domain (rest looked up from reference TRBV5-1 and TRBJ2-1): KAGVTQTPRYLIKTRGQQVTLSCSPISGHRSVSWYQQTPGQGLQFLFEYFSETQRNKGNFPGRFSGRQFSNSRSEMNVSTLELGDSALYLCASSLAEEHANEQFFGPGTRLTVL.

V gene TRBV4-3 combines with J gene TRBJ2-4; D not certain. Germline V gene data show CDR1 as LGHNA and CDR2 as YSLEER. V was pared by 2 bases and J by 7 bases, with 15 bases between. The CDR3 extends over 15 amino acids. CDR3 loop: CASSQTEATRNIQYF. CDR3 nucleotide sequence: TGCGCCAGCAGCCAAACAGAGGCTACCCGGAACATTCAGTACTTC.

This clonotype showed up just a few times. The chain recombines TRBV5-1 with TRBJ2-7; 7 bases align to TRBD1. V gave up 4 bases and J gave up 3 bases; unmatched junction bases: 10. Germline CDR1 reads SGHRS; CDR2 reads YFSETQ. The CDR3 contains 15 residues. CDR3 bases: TGCGCCAGCAGCCCCCTTAGGGGGCAAGTCTACGAGCAGTACTTC. As protein: CASSPLRGQVYEQYF.

This chain uses TRBV5-1 with TRBJ2-2, with a possible D match to TRBD1 (6 bases). Germline assignment: CDR1 SGHRS and CDR2 YFSETQ. The CDR3 spans 14 residues. Trimming removed 1 base at V and 3 bases at J, with 7 bases between. The CDR3 spells CASSLKGDTGELFF. CDR3 DNA sequence: TGCGCCAGCAGCTTGAAGGGGGACACCGGGGAGCTGTTTTTT.

This clonotype was counted between two and nine times. The rearrangement uses TRBV6-2 or TRBV6-3 and TRBJ2-1, with D possibly matching TRBD2 (5 bases). The CDR3 totals 15 residues. Germline V gene sequence: CDR1 MNHEY, CDR2 SVGEGT. The V gene lost 0 bases and the J gene lost 3 bases, with 9 bases spanning the gap. CDR3 bases: TGTGCCAGCAGTTACTCGAACGGGGTCTACAATGAGCAGTTCTTC. Amino acids: CASSYSNGVYNEQFF.

This clonotype was counted only a few times. The chain carries TRBV5-1 and TRBJ1-1, with D unresolved. The CDR3 length is 15 residues. Germline V gives CDR1 SGHRS, CDR2 YFSETQ. V lost 4 bases to trimming and J lost 3 bases, with 16 bases between them. The CDR3 coding sequence is TGCGCCAGCAGCATTGGGTATGGTCTCGACACTGAAGCTTTCTTT. It specifies CASSIGYGLDTEAFF.

This chain links TRBV18 with TRBJ1-1, with no clear D. Germline V gene data show CDR1 as KGHSH and CDR2 as LQKENI. The CDR3 is made up of 14 amino acids. V was clipped by 0 bases and J by 1 base, with 6 bases between them. CDR3 protein: CASSPPMQNTEAFF. The DNA of the CDR3 is TGTGCCAGCTCACCACCAATGCAGAACACTGAAGCTTTCTTT.

The table lists this clonotype with a few counts. J is TRBJ1-1 and V is TRBV7-9; no firm D call. The germline V gene has CDR1 SEHNR and CDR2 FQNEAQ (reference sequence). V dropped 1 base and J dropped 6 bases, with 9 bases sitting between them. This CDR3 comprises 13 residues. This chain's CDR3 is CASSLDGRAEAFF. CDR3 bases: TGTGCCAGCAGCTTAGACGGGAGGGCTGAAGCTTTCTTT. Drawing the rest from reference TRBV7-9 and TRBJ1-1, the complete variable domain is DTGVSQNPRHKITKRGQNVTFRCDPISEHNRLYWYRQTLGQGPEFLTYFQNEAQLEKSRLLSDRFSAERPKGSFSTLEIQRTEQGDSAMYLCASSLDGRAEAFFGQGTRLTVV.

The V and J genes are TRBV6-5 and TRBJ1-2; TRBD1 matches at 9 bases. V lost 10 bases to trimming and J lost 8 bases; unmatched junction nucleotides: 11. Germline V CDR1 and CDR2: MNHEY, SVGAGI. The CDR3 spans 13 residues. The CDR3 DNA is TGTGCCACCACACAGGGGGCAAAGGGGGGCTACACCTTC. This translates into CATTQGAKGGYTF.